Included here is one T cell receptor (beta chain) sequence, with context. Sequenced by immunoSEQ multiplex PCR; TCRdb stores in-frame clones only, minus some. The sample carries more than 150,000 clones, approximately 84% recorded once. Germline CDR1 is SGHTS and CDR2 is YDEGEE. This CDR3 region has 15 residues. V was pared by 0 bases and J by 1 base, with 8 bases between. This sample is part of a study of cytomegalovirus exposure and HLA in healthy donors. The chain employs TRBV5-8 and TRBJ2-1; the D is unclear. The material sequenced was PBMCs. The origin of this receptor is a woman under 30 in good health and CMV-seropositive. CDR3 nucleotides: TGTGCCAGCAGCTTGGGTAGCTCATCCTACAATGAGCAGTTCTTC. Translated, it gives CASSLGSSSYNEQFF.